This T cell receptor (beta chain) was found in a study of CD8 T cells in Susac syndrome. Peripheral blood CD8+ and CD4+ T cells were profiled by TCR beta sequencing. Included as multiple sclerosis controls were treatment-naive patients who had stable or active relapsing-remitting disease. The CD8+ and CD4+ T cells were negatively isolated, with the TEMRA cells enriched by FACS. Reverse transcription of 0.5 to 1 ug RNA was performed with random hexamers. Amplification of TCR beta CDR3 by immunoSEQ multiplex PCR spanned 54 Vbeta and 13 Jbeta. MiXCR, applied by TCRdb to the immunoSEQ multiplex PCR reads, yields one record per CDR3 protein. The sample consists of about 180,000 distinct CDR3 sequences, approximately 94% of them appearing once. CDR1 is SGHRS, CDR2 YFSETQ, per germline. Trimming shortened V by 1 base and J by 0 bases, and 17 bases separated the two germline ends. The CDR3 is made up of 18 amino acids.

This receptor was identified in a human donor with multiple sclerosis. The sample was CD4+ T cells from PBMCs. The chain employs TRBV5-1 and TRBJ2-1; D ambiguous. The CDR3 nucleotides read TGCGCCAGCAGCTTGACTCCTAACATAACCAGCTCCTACAATGAGCAGTTCTTC. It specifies CASSLTPNITSSYNEQFF.